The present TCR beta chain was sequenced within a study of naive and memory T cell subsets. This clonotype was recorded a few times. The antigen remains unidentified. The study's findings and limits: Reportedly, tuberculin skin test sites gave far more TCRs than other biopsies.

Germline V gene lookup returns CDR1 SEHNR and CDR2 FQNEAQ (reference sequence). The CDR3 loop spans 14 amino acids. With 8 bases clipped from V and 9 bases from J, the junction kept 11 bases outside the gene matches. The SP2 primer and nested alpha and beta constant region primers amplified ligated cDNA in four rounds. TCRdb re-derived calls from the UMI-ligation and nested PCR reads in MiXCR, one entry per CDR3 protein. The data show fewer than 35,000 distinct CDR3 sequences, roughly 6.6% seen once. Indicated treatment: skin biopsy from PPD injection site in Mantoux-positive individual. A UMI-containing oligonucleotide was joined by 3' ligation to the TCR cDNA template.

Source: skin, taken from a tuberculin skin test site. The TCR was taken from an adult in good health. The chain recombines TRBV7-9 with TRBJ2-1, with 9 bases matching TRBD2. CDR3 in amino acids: CASVVAGDRGEQFF. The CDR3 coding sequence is TGTGCCAGCGTCGTAGCGGGGGACCGAGGTGAGCAGTTCTTC.